The rows below give T cell receptor beta chains drawn from one sample of a study of T cell changes during pregnancy in multiple sclerosis. The data were produced by immunoSEQ multiplex PCR, yet TCRdb's version contains in-frame clones alone and is incomplete. The sample holds some 60,000 clones, approximately 90% seen once. The sample in question was peripheral blood, obtained in the third trimester of pregnancy. These receptor sequences come from a female donor in good health, enrolled as a control in a pregnancy study. The CDR3 runs from the conserved cysteine through the conserved F or W.

V	J	CDR3
TRBV9	TRBJ2-5	CASSAPYGFSKLETQYF
TRBV15	TRBJ1-2	CATRGGGPANYGYTF
TRBV18	TRBJ1-5	CASSPAGALGNQPQHF
TRBV5-4	TRBJ1-1	CASSTSRGQTEAFF
TRBV11-2	TRBJ1-1	CASSLERQGRNTEAFF
TRBV11-2	TRBJ2-1	CASSLGTSGTNEQFF
TRBV6-1	TRBJ1-5	CASRGLGISNQPQHF
TRBV14	TRBJ1-2	CASSQALYGYTF
TRBV5-1	TRBJ2-1	CASSRGAGSSYNEQFF
TRBV6-6	TRBJ2-1	CASSFSDRNNEQFF
TRBV29-1	TRBJ2-7	CSVSRGHSYEQYF
TRBV6-5	TRBJ1-3	CASSPSRLGTIYF
TRBV4-3	TRBJ2-4	CASSQENSLLAKNIQYF
TRBV7-9	TRBJ2-1	CASSLEYGGGNEQFF
TRBV27	TRBJ1-3	CASPGVSGNTIYF
TRBV7-3	TRBJ2-5	CASSLNRKIEETQYF
TRBV2	TRBJ1-2	CASSEVGGRNYGYTF
TRBV6-1	TRBJ1-2	CASSTSPLLGYTF
TRBV5-4	TRBJ2-5	CASSSQGATQYF
TRBV29-1	TRBJ2-1	CSVEGIAGANEQFF
TRBV5-4	TRBJ2-7	CASSPPGRDGEQYF
TRBV5-3	TRBJ2-1	CARREANRSSYNEQFF
TRBV5-4	TRBJ2-3	CASGIFGGGSTDTQYF
TRBV4-2	TRBJ2-3	CASSPRDRGPDTQYF
TRBV28	TRBJ2-2	CASSFYQGADTGELFF
TRBV25-1	TRBJ2-3	CASSRLADTQYF
TRBV7-2	TRBJ1-2	CASSLIGTGLLGYTF
TRBV19	TRBJ2-7	CASSIATSGGPYEQYF
TRBV7-6	TRBJ1-4	CASSLAKGGAEKLFF
TRBV5-6	TRBJ2-3	CASTRPGRVADTQYF
TRBV9	TRBJ2-5	CASSVNSFQETQYF
TRBV19	TRBJ2-6	CASTTSSGANVLTF
TRBV10-3	TRBJ2-3	CAISDPTSESSDTQYF
TRBV11-2	TRBJ2-5	CASSLDSLAGQETQYF
TRBV6-5	TRBJ1-4	CASSSGTGSEKLFF
TRBV27	TRBJ2-3	CASRRALRADTQYF
TRBV27	TRBJ2-1	CASNTIRDSSYNEQFF
TRBV7-7	TRBJ1-1	CASSLDRNTEAFF
TRBV2	TRBJ1-2	CASSGDNRYGYTF
TRBV15	TRBJ2-3	CATSSLTSGTDTQYF
TRBV5-6	TRBJ2-2	CASSTGTGELFF
TRBV7-2	TRBJ1-2	CASSEDRNYGYTF
TRBV5-4	TRBJ1-3	CASSLARGADSGNTIYF
TRBV28	TRBJ2-1	CASSLWPRTSSNNEQFF
TRBV25-1	TRBJ2-7	CASSLSTYEQYF
TRBV5-8	TRBJ2-5	CASRGKGVETQYF
TRBV6-1	TRBJ2-5	CASSEAAGGGETQYF
TRBV14	TRBJ2-3	CASSPRELTSTDTQYF
TRBV6-1	TRBJ2-3	CASSEDRVTDTQYF
TRBV13	TRBJ1-5	CASRVGGDTSQPQHF
TRBV5-4	TRBJ1-2	CASSLGQDDYGYTF
TRBV13	TRBJ2-7	CASSSGTSGGASYEQYF
TRBV7-2	TRBJ1-3	CASSNGGYGNTIYF
TRBV18	TRBJ1-5	CASSPPDRSSNQPQHF
TRBV5-4	TRBJ1-2	CASSRTSNYGYTF
TRBV7-3	TRBJ2-2	CASSFTPSGNTGELFF
TRBV4-1	TRBJ1-1	CASSQIGTVTNTEAFF
TRBV4-3	TRBJ2-7	CASSQDLGQAREQYF
TRBV11-2	TRBJ2-5	CASSPGLAEQETQYF